The clone carrying this TCR beta chain occurred many times. Sample time point: before trial treatment. Every donor's regimen consisted of nivolumab, ipilimumab, aspirin, low-dose cyclophosphamide and low-dose radiotherapy. This record comes from a study of low-dose radiotherapy and immunotherapy resistance in tumors. V shed 4 bases and J shed 3 bases, with 22 bases lying between them. CDR3 length equals 16 residues. CDR1 is DFQATT, CDR2 SNEGSKA, per germline (reference sequence). Gene-specific TRAV and TRBV primers were used for first-strand cDNA, covering alpha and beta chains. TCRs were amplified for 15 to 25 PCR cycles with a constant-region primer and V-primer adapter. Amplification of the isolated mRNA used in vitro transcription. TCRdb redid the calling of the reads with MiXCR, one entry per CDR3 protein. The data show 65,000 to 95,000 distinct CDR3 sequences, over 15% seen once.

This specimen was PBMCs, taken before treatment. V and J are TRBV20-1 and TRBJ2-7, with a possible D match to TRBD2 (5 bases). The clonotype originates from a male donor with prostate cancer. CDR3 region: CSATKTPAARYYEQYF. CDR3 coding DNA: TGCAGTGCTACCAAAACGCCAGCGGCGCGGTACTACGAGCAGTACTTC.